The 3 T cell receptor beta chains presented below share a single source sample, sequenced in a study of beta chain features in type 1 diabetes. Notes on the study in general: Type 1 diabetes patients had TCRB CDR3s that were shorter (moderately but significantly so) in all four CD4+ subsets.

The antigens of these receptors remain unknown. Expressed TCRB transcripts were sequenced because the entire RNA isolate underwent reverse transcription. Repertoires were generated with immunoSEQ multiplex PCR, while TCRdb's copy carries only in-frame clones and drops some. This table has some 700,000 clones, under 15% appearing once. Sequenced sample: naive CD4+ T cells from blood. These receptors came from a man aged 18 to 30 with type 1 diabetes.

The chain uses TRBV5-1 and TRBJ2-7; D perhaps matches TRBD1 (6 bases). The CDR3 loop spans 13 amino acids. The ends were cut back, 3 bases at V and 2 bases at J, with 9 bases in the middle. The V gene's germline CDR1 is SGHRS and CDR2 YFSETQ. CDR3: CASSSEGAYEQYF. The CDR3 DNA reads as TGCGCCAGCAGCTCCGAGGGGGCCTACGAGCAGTACTTC. The full variable domain, completed using reference TRBV5-1 and TRBJ2-7, is KAGVTQTPRYLIKTRGQQVTLSCSPISGHRSVSWYQQTPGQGLQFLFEYFSETQRNKGNFPGRFSGRQFSNSRSEMNVSTLELGDSALYLCASSSEGAYEQYFGPGTRLTVT.

This clone was picked up a small number of times. The V call is TRBV2, the J call TRBJ1-1; 7 positions match TRBD1. The junction had 6 bases not matched to a gene; V was cut back by 10 bases and J by 1 base. The CDR3 loop spans 13 amino acids. CDR1 and CDR2 (germline): SNHLY, FYNNEI. The CDR3 nucleotides read TGTGCCACCGTGGGACAGCAGAACACTGAAGCTTTCTTT. Protein product: CATVGQQNTEAFF. Based on the CDR3 plus reference TRBV2 and TRBJ1-1, the full variable domain is EPEVTQTPSHQVTQMGQEVILRCVPISNHLYFYWYRQILGQKVEFLVSFYNNEISEKSEIFDDQFSVERPDGSNFTLKIRSTKLEDSAMYFCATVGQQNTEAFFGQGTRLTVV.

The V call is TRBV14, the J call TRBJ2-2; 7 bases match TRBD1. Germline V gives CDR1 SGHDN, CDR2 FVKESK. Trimming cost V 2 bases and J 6 bases; bases outside gene matches: 0. This CDR3 contains 13 residues. This CDR3 is CASSQQGAGELFF. The CDR3, as DNA: TGTGCCAGCAGCCAACAGGGGGCCGGGGAGCTGTTTTTT.